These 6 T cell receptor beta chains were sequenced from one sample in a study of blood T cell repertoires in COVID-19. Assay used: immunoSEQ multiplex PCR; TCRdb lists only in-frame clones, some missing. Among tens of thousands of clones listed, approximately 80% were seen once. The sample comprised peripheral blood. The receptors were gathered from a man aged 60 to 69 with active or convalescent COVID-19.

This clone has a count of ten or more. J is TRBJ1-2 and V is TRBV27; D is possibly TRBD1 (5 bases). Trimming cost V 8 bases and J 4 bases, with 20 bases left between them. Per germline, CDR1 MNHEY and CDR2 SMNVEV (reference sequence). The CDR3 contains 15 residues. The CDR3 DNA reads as TGTGCCAGCCTAGGGGAGCGGGGCAGCGCCTATGGCTACACCTTC. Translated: CASLGERGSAYGYTF.

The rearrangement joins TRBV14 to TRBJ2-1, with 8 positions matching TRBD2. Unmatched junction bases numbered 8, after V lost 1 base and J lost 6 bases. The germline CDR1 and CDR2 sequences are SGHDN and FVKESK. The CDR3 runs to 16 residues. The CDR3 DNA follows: TGTGCCAGCAGCCAAGGATCGGGACTAGTAGGCAATGAGCAGTTCTTC. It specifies CASSQGSGLVGNEQFF.

CDR3: CASSVRGQGELNTEAFF. The CDR3 coding sequence is TGTGCCAGCAGCGTAAGAGGACAGGGGGAATTGAACACTGAAGCTTTCTTT. The chain uses TRBV9 and TRBJ1-1, with TRBD1 matching 10 bases. J lost 0 bases, V lost 1 base, and 6 bases had no gene match. The CDR3 is 17 residues long. Germline CDR1 SGDLS, CDR2 YYNGEE.

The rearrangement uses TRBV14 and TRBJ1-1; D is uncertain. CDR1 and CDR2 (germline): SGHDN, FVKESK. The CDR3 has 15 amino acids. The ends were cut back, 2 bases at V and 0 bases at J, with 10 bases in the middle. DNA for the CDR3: TGTGCCAGCAGCCAACAGGCGCCCCTGAACACTGAAGCTTTCTTT. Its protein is CASSQQAPLNTEAFF.

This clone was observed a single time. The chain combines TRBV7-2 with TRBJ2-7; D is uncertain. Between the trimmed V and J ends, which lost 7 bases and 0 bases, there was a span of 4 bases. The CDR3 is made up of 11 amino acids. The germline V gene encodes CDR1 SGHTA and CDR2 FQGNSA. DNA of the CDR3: TGTGCCAGCACCCTCTCCTACGAGCAGTACTTC. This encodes CASTLSYEQYF.

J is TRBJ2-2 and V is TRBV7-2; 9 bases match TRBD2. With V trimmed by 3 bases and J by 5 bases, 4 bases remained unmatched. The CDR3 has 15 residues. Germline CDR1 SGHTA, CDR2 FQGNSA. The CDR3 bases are TGTGCCAGCAGCTTCTTTCTAGCGGGGACCGGGGAGCTGTTTTTT. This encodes CASSFFLAGTGELFF.